This paragraph covers one T cell receptor (beta chain) sequence. Patients had blood sampled at baseline and again on cycle 4 day 1 and cycle 7 day 1. CDR1 is SGHTA and CDR2 is FQGNSA in the germline V gene. Trimming stripped 10 bases from V and 1 base from J, with 17 bases between. The CDR3 extends over 16 amino acids. The sample belongs to a study of OX40 agonist ivuxolimab in advanced cancers. This table comes from immunoSEQ multiplex PCR, and its TCRdb copy is limited to in-frame clones, with some not included. This table holds some 75,000 clones, about 85% found once. The clonotype comes from an adult with an advanced solid tumor such as melanoma, head and neck, liver or kidney cancer. This specimen was CD4+ or CD8+ T cells sorted from blood, taken in a trial of the OX40 agonist ivuxolimab. The V call is TRBV7-2, the J call TRBJ1-6; TRBD1 is a possible D gene (6 bases). The CDR3 spells CAIRIGGQSYNSPLHF. The CDR3 nucleotides are TGTGCCATCCGGATCGGGGGCCAATCCTATAATTCACCCCTCCACTTT.